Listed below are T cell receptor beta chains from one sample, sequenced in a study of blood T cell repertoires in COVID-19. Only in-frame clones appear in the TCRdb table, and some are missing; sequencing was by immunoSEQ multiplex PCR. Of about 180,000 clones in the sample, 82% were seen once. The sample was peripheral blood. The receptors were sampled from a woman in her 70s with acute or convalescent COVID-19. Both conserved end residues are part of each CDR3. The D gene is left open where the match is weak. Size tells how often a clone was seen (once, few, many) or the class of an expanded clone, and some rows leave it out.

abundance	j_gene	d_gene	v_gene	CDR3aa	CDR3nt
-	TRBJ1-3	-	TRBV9	CASSVASGNTIYF	TGTGCCAGCAGCGTAGCCTCGGGAAACACCATATATTTT
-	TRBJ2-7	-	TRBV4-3	CASSQTLGSRSYEQYF	TGCGCCAGCAGCCAAACCCTGGGCTCTCGCTCCTACGAGCAGTACTTC
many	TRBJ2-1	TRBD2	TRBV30	CAWSTGTSSSEQFF	TGTGCCTGGAGTACCGGGACTAGCTCCAGTGAGCAGTTCTTC
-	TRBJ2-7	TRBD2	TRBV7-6	CASSPRTSGLEQYF	TGTGCCAGCAGCCCACGGACTAGCGGCCTCGAGCAGTACTTC
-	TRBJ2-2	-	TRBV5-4	CASSLGARGTGTGELFF	TGTGCCAGCAGCTTGGGGGCCCGGGGGACGGGAACCGGGGAGCTGTTTTTT
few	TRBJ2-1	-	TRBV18	CASSPYGSYNEQFF	TGTGCCAGCTCACCATACGGGTCCTACAATGAGCAGTTCTTC
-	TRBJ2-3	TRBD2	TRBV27	CASSLIAGVGTDTQYF	TGTGCCAGCAGTTTAATAGCGGGAGTAGGAACAGATACGCAGTATTTT
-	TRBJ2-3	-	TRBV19	CASRSRDTDTQYF	TGTGCCAGTAGATCGCGGGACACAGATACGCAGTATTTT
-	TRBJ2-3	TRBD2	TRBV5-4	CASSLTSGSLLDTQYF	TGTGCCAGCAGCCTTACTAGCGGGAGCCTTTTAGATACGCAGTATTTT
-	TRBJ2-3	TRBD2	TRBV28	CASSLGLVRDTQYF	TGTGCCAGCAGCCTAGGACTAGTAAGGGATACGCAGTATTTT
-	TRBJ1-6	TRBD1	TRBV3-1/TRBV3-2	CASSHIQGLRDSPLHF	TGTGCCAGCAGCCACATACAGGGGTTAAGAGATTCACCCCTCCACTTT
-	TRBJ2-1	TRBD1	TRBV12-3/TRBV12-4	CASSVQGNNEQFF	TGTGCCAGCAGCGTACAGGGGAACAATGAGCAGTTCTTC
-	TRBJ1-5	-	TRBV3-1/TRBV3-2	CASSELNPVGNQPQHF	TGTGCCAGCAGCGAACTCAACCCCGTGGGCAATCAGCCCCAGCATTTT
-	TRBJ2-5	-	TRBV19	CASSIPGIETQYF	TGTGCCAGTAGCATCCCGGGGATCGAGACCCAGTACTTC
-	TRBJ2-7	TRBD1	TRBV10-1	CASSEDRGLYEQYF	TGCGCCAGCAGTGAAGACAGGGGGCTCTACGAGCAGTACTTC
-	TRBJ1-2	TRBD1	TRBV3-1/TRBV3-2	CASSPWGTGGDGYTF	TGTGCCAGCAGCCCCTGGGGGACAGGGGGCGATGGCTACACCTTC
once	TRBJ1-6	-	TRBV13	CASSSVTSSYNSPLHF	TGTGCCAGCAGCTCCGTTACATCCTCCTATAATTCACCCCTCCACTTT
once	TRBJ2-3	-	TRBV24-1	CATSDHQLVADTQYF	TGTGCCACCAGTGATCACCAACTTGTCGCAGATACGCAGTATTTT
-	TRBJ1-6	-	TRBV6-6	CASSYSHGDSPLHF	TGTGCCAGCAGTTATTCGCACGGGGATTCACCCCTCCACTTT
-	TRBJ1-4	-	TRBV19	CASSISGDREKLFF	TGTGCCAGTAGTATTAGCGGGGATCGCGAAAAACTGTTTTTT
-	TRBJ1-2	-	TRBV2	CASSVRQGNGYTF	TGTGCCAGCAGTGTGAGGCAGGGAAACGGCTACACCTTC
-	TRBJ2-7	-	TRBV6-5	CASSYSLTDPYEQYF	TGTGCCAGCAGTTACTCGCTGACAGACCCCTACGAGCAGTACTTC
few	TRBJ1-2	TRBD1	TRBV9	CASSVDDRGTYGYTF	TGTGCCAGCAGCGTAGATGACAGGGGAACCTATGGCTACACCTTC
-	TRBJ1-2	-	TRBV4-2	CASSQAERADQGRGYTF	TGTGCCAGCAGCCAAGCGGAAAGGGCAGACCAAGGGAGAGGCTACACCTTC
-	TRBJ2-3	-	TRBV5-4	CASSPGGSNGDTQYF	TGTGCCAGCAGCCCGGGGGGCAGTAATGGGGATACGCAGTATTTT
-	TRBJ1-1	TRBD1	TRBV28	CASSFPLDRGSMNTEAFF	TGTGCCAGCAGTTTTCCCTTAGACAGGGGTTCTATGAACACTGAAGCTTTCTTT
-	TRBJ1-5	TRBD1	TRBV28	CASRAGTGLYSNQPQHF	TGTGCCAGCAGGGCCGGGACAGGGCTTTATAGCAATCAGCCCCAGCATTTT
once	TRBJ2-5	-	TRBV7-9	CASSSGNGETQYF	TGTGCCAGCAGCTCCGGGAATGGAGAGACCCAGTACTTC
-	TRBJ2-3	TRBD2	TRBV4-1	CASSQVVAGGRITQYF	TGCGCCAGCAGCCAAGTCGTAGCGGGGGGACGGATTACGCAGTATTTT